This T cell receptor (beta chain) was documented in a study of T cell clonality in common variable immunodeficiency. This clone is medium-sized in the sample. The antigen is unknown. The CDR3 end falls 3 residues outside the read, so it is completed with the germline J gene. Method: immunoSEQ multiplex PCR; TCRdb's copy keeps in-frame clones and lacks some. The sample was found to contain some 2,500 clones, and every one recurs. The CDR3 contains 14 residues. The V and J ends lost 6 bases and 4 bases, in that order; junction bases with no gene match: 9. Looked up from germline, CDR1 is DFQATT and CDR2 is SNEGSKA (reference sequence). Study-wide results and caveats: In common variable immunodeficiency, TCR beta chains reportedly carried fewer deletions and N-nucleotide insertions.

Sequencing was carried out using peripheral blood mononuclear cells. This clonotype originated in a human donor with common variable immunodeficiency. The chain carries TRBV20-1 and TRBJ2-3, with 8 bases matching TRBD1. CDR3 region: CSAQGTGGADTQYF. CDR3 DNA (partial): TGCAGTGCCCAGGGAACAGGGGGTGCAGATACG.